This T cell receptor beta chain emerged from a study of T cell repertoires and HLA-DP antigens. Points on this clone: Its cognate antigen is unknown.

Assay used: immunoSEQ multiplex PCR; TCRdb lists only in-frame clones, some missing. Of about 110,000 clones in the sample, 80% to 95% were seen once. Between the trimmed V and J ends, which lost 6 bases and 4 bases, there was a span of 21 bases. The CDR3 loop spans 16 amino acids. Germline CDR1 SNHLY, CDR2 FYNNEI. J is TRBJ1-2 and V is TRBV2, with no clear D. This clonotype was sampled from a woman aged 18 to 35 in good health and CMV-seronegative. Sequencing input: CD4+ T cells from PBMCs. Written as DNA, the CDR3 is TGTGCCAGCAGACCCCTGAGGAACCCCCGGGGCTATGGCTACACCTTC. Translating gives CASRPLRNPRGYGYTF.